The clone carrying this T cell receptor (beta chain) came up many times. The antigen is undetermined. TCRB transcripts that were expressed got sequenced, as all of the isolated RNA had been reverse transcribed. The method was immunoSEQ multiplex PCR; TCRdb's version includes in-frame clones alone and lacks a portion of them. The sample lists roughly 150,000 clones; under 9.5% were seen once. The data were obtained in a study of beta chain features in type 1 diabetes. Study observations and caveats: All four CD4+ subsets of Type 1 diabetes patients contained TCRB CDR3s that were moderately but significantly shorter.

Per donor, one heparinised blood draw averaged about 100 mL. Each of the CD4+ naive, central memory, regulatory and stem cell-like memory populations was sorted via CD45RO/CCR7/CD25/CD127/CD95/CD27. J gave up 4 bases and V 5 bases, and 5 bases lay outside the gene matches. Germline V lookup: CDR1 SGHNT, CDR2 YYREEE (reference sequence). The CDR3 spans 14 residues. J is TRBJ1-2 and V is TRBV5-4; 10 nucleotides match TRBD1. The receptor was derived from a young man in good health. Material: central memory CD4+ T cells from blood. The CDR3 protein is CASSSDRGTYGYTF. The CDR3 coding sequence is TGTGCCAGCAGTTCGGACAGGGGGACCTATGGCTACACCTTC. Looking up the rest from reference TRBV5-4 and TRBJ1-2 gives the full variable domain: ETGVTQSPTHLIKTRGQQVTLRCSSQSGHNTVSWYQQALGQGPQFIFQYYREEENGRGNFPPRFSGLQFPNYSSELNVNALELDDSALYLCASSSDRGTYGYTFGSGTRLTVV.